Following are 25 T cell receptor beta chains from one sample sequenced in a study of T cell repertoires in cytomegalovirus infection. Each CDR3 protein gets one entry after TCRdb re-called the reads with MiXCR. The sample includes 650,000 to 900,000 distinct CDR3 sequences, 32% of them seen just once. No antigens are known for them. Sequenced here: cultured CD8+ T cells from PBMCs, sampled from culture after CMV antigen stimulation. These receptors all come from a human donor in good health (CMV status not recorded). Some clones in this sample may be carry-over from other donors' samples.

The chain carries TRBV5-1 and TRBJ1-2; D remains unclear. Germline V gene data show CDR1 as SGHRS and CDR2 as YFSETQ. Between the trimmed V and J ends, which lost 5 bases and 2 bases, there was a span of 13 bases. This CDR3 has 14 amino acids. CDR3 DNA: TGCGCCAGCAGACCGGGGTCACAGAACTATGGCTACACCTTC. Translation: CASRPGSQNYGYTF.

This clonotype was seen a few times. The V gene is TRBV5-1, the J gene TRBJ1-2, with TRBD1 identical over 9 bases. Germline trimming cut 4 bases from V and 5 bases from J; bases unmatched to any gene: 9. Germline CDR1 reads SGHRS; CDR2 reads YFSETQ. The CDR3 loop spans 15 amino acids. Here the CDR3 DNA reads TGCGCCAGCAGCGGAACGACCGGGACAGGGTATGGCTACACCTTC. This encodes CASSGTTGTGYGYTF.

This clonotype was recorded a few times. This chain joins TRBV6-1 and TRBJ1-2, with 8 bases identical to TRBD1. This CDR3 is built from 16 residues. V shed 6 bases and J 6 bases; nucleotides not matched to a gene: 15. The germline gives CDR1 MNHNS, CDR2 SASEGT. The chain's CDR3 is CASSPSLRQGLDGYTF. CDR3 coding DNA: TGTGCCAGCAGCCCCAGCCTACGACAGGGGCTCGATGGCTACACCTTC.

V and J are TRBV29-1 and TRBJ2-1; D not resolved. Trimming removed 6 bases at V and 0 bases at J, with 21 bases between. There are 17 residues in the CDR3. Per the germline V gene, CDR1 is SQVTM and CDR2 is ANQGSEA. CDR3 region: CSVPPRPPFGSYNEQFF. The DNA of the CDR3 is TGCAGCGTCCCCCCCCGACCCCCTTTCGGCTCCTACAATGAGCAGTTCTTC.

The chain employs TRBV12-3 or TRBV12-4 and TRBJ2-1; 8 nucleotides align to TRBD1. The CDR3 spans 15 residues. The junction had 8 bases not matched to a gene; V was cut back by 6 bases and J by 4 bases. CDR3 sequence reads: CASSHRDRIYNEQFF. For the CDR3, the DNA is TGTGCCAGCAGCCACCGGGACAGGATTTACAATGAGCAGTTCTTC.

This clonotype appeared a few times. The rearrangement uses TRBV7-9 and TRBJ1-1; a weak D match, TRBD1 (6 bases). Germline values: CDR1 SEHNR, CDR2 FQNEAQ (reference sequence). The CDR3 runs to 15 residues. V lost 5 bases and J lost 1, with 14 bases in between. As DNA, the CDR3 is TGTGCCAGCAGCCCAATTGGAGGGGGGAACACTGAAGCTTTCTTT. The encoded protein is CASSPIGGGNTEAFF.

This clonotype has a handful of counts. The rearrangement uses TRBV6-5 and TRBJ1-1; no definite D call. The CDR3 sequence is 13 residues long. The V gene's germline CDR1 is MNHEY and CDR2 SVGAGI. The V gene lost 5 bases and the J gene lost 1 base, with 8 bases spanning the gap. The CDR3 DNA sequence: TGTGCCAGCAGTAGGCAGTCGAACACTGAAGCTTTCTTT. The encoded protein is CASSRQSNTEAFF.

This clonotype was counted between two and nine times. The rearrangement links TRBV6-1 to TRBJ2-7; 13 bases match TRBD2. The germline CDR1 and CDR2 sequences are MNHNS and SASEGT. This CDR3 is built from 15 residues. V shed 7 bases, J shed 4 bases, and the junction held 7 bases outside the gene matches. Written as DNA, the CDR3 is TGTGCCAGCACCAGACTAGCGGGGGGTTTTTACGAGCAGTACTTC. Encoded protein: CASTRLAGGFYEQYF.

This clonotype was picked up a small number of times. The V gene is TRBV10-3, the J gene TRBJ1-4; no definite D call. There are 17 residues in the CDR3. The germline V gene has CDR1 ENHRY and CDR2 SYGVKD. V lost 0 bases to trimming and J lost 0 bases, with 11 bases between them. The CDR3 sequence is CAISESNVITTNEKLFF. In nucleotides, the CDR3 is TGTGCCATCAGTGAGTCTAATGTGATCACAACTAATGAAAAACTGTTTTTT.

This clonotype was counted at least ten times. The chain links TRBV6-6 to TRBJ1-2; a weak D match, TRBD1 (5 bases). The CDR3 covers 13 residues. Germline V gives CDR1 MNHNY, CDR2 SVGAGI (reference sequence). Trimming removed 6 bases at V and 7 bases at J, with 15 bases between. CDR3 residues: CASRPRGVVGYTF. The CDR3 DNA follows: TGTGCCAGCAGGCCCCGGGGGGTGGTTGGCTACACCTTC.

This clonotype came up once. The rearrangement uses TRBV18 and TRBJ2-1; TRBD1 matches at 11 bases. In germline, CDR1 is KGHSH, CDR2 LQKENI. This CDR3 region has 16 residues. After removal of 5 bases from V and 5 bases from J, the junction contained 8 bases not matched to a gene. The CDR3 loop reads CASSSSGTGGDNEQFF. In DNA, the CDR3 is TGTGCCAGCTCATCCTCCGGGACAGGGGGGGACAATGAGCAGTTCTTC.

V is TRBV7-6 and J is TRBJ2-2; TRBD2 matches at 7 bases. J gave up 6 bases and V 2 bases, and 12 bases lay outside the gene matches. The germline gives CDR1 SGHVS, CDR2 FNYEAQ. The CDR3 is 17 amino acids. For the CDR3, the DNA is TGTGCCAGCAGCTTACAGAGGGACGGGGGGACGGCCGGGGAGCTGTTTTTT. Encoded protein: CASSLQRDGGTAGELFF.

This clonotype was observed a few times. The J gene is TRBJ2-7, the V gene TRBV20-1, with 13 bases that match TRBD2. This CDR3 spans 15 amino acids. With V trimmed by 1 base and J by 5 bases, 5 bases remained unmatched. Germline V gene sequence: CDR1 DFQATT, CDR2 SNEGSKA (reference sequence). The CDR3 loop reads CSARGLLAGGHEQYF. The CDR3 region has the DNA TGCAGTGCTAGAGGGCTACTAGCGGGGGGGCACGAGCAGTACTTC.

V usage is TRBV18 and J usage is TRBJ2-6; D may be TRBD2 (6 bases). There are 19 residues in the CDR3. The germline gives CDR1 KGHSH, CDR2 LQKENI. V lost 0 bases and J 2 bases, leaving 17 bases between the germline ends. CDR3 sequence reads: CASSPPLGTPSAGANVLTF. The CDR3 DNA is TGTGCCAGCTCACCACCGCTGGGGACTCCCTCTGCTGGGGCCAACGTCCTGACTTTC.

The sample holds a few counts of this clonotype. V gene TRBV7-2 combines with J gene TRBJ2-6; 16 bases fit TRBD2. Trimming cost V 6 bases and J 3 bases; bases outside gene matches: 5. The CDR3 loop spans 18 amino acids. The V gene's germline CDR1 is SGHTA and CDR2 FQGNSA. This CDR3 is CASRGTSGGAHGANVLTF. The CDR3 DNA sequence: TGTGCCAGCAGGGGGACTAGCGGGGGGGCCCATGGGGCCAACGTCCTGACTTTC.

The table lists this clonotype with a few counts. V is TRBV14 and J is TRBJ1-6; 8 bases map to TRBD1. This CDR3 has 17 amino acids. The junction had 11 bases not matched to a gene; V was cut back by 0 bases and J by 10 bases. Germline values: CDR1 SGHDN, CDR2 FVKESK. The CDR3 here is CASSQDPRDRMRSPLHF. CDR3 DNA sequence: TGTGCCAGCAGCCAAGATCCCCGGGACAGGATGCGATCACCCCTCCACTTT.

The rearrangement joins TRBV5-1 to TRBJ2-3; D call uncertain. V lost 0 bases and J 0 bases, leaving 11 bases between the germline ends. Germline V gene data show CDR1 as SGHRS and CDR2 as YFSETQ. The CDR3 extends over 16 amino acids. This chain's CDR3 is CASSLANRASTDTQYF. The CDR3 DNA reads as TGCGCCAGCAGCTTGGCTAATCGGGCTAGCACAGATACGCAGTATTTT.

V is TRBV5-1 and J is TRBJ2-1; 7 bases are shared with TRBD2. Germline-derived CDR1 and CDR2 are SGHRS and YFSETQ. With 5 bases clipped from V and 8 bases from J, the junction kept 13 bases outside the gene matches. CDR3 length: 15 amino acids. The CDR3 spells CASSEAGFGVDEQFF. The CDR3 bases are TGCGCCAGCAGTGAAGCGGGGTTCGGGGTAGATGAGCAGTTCTTC.

This chain's CDR3 is CAISVTPWDSELKETQYF. The CDR3 DNA follows: TGTGCCATCAGTGTGACCCCCTGGGACAGTGAACTAAAAGAGACCCAGTACTTC. V is TRBV10-3 and J is TRBJ2-5; TRBD1 aligns across 7 bases. CDR3 size: 18 residues. The trim removed 4 bases at V and 3 bases at J, leaving 17 bases unmatched. The germline V gene has CDR1 ENHRY and CDR2 SYGVKD.

This clonotype was observed a few times. The rearrangement joins TRBV4-2 to TRBJ2-1, with D hard to call. This CDR3 is 16 amino acids long. Germline values: CDR1 LGHNA, CDR2 YNFKEQ. Trimming left V 1 base short and J 0 bases short, with 10 bases between. CDR3 in DNA: TGTGCCAGCAGCCAAGCCGACTCCCTCTCCTACAATGAGCAGTTCTTC. Encoded protein: CASSQADSLSYNEQFF.

The table lists this clonotype with a few counts. V usage is TRBV27 and J usage is TRBJ2-3; the match to TRBD2 covers 7 bases. Germline CDR1 is MNHEY and CDR2 is SMNVEV (reference sequence). The CDR3 is 18 residues long. The V segment lost 0 bases and the J segment 4 bases; nucleotides outside the gene matches: 13. CDR3 coding DNA: TGTGCCAGCAGTTTATCTTGGGAGGGGTTCTTCCACGCAGATACGCAGTATTTT. It specifies CASSLSWEGFFHADTQYF.

This clonotype was found once. This chain joins TRBV3-1 and TRBJ2-7, with TRBD1 matching 10 bases. V was clipped by 6 bases and J by 7 bases; unmatched bases: 12. The CDR3 has 15 residues. In germline, CDR1 is LGHDT, CDR2 YNNKEL (reference sequence). DNA of the CDR3: TGTGCCAGCAGGGGGCCGGGACAGGGGCTTTCAGAGCAGTACTTC. This codes for CASRGPGQGLSEQYF.

This clonotype was detected a few times. This chain links TRBV7-9 with TRBJ2-1; 9 nucleotides match TRBD1. This CDR3 has 15 residues. Looked up from germline, CDR1 is SEHNR and CDR2 is FQNEAQ (reference sequence). The junction had 1 base not matched to a gene; V was cut back by 1 base and J by 3 bases. In DNA, the CDR3 is TGTGCCAGCAGCTTAGGGGACAGGGTCTACAATGAGCAGTTCTTC. Translation gives CASSLGDRVYNEQFF.

Worth noting for this clonotype: Relative to the germline gene, one junction end is altered; a read error may explain this. The rearrangement uses TRBV15 and TRBJ2-5; 8 positions agree with TRBD2. The CDR3 length is 15 residues. Per the germline V gene, CDR1 is LNHNV and CDR2 is YYDKDF (reference sequence). The CDR3 is CATNKGGGTQETQYF. CDR3 sequence (DNA): TGTGCCACCAACAAGGGCGGGGGGACTCAAGAGACACAGTACTTC.

The rearrangement uses TRBV19 and TRBJ1-1, with TRBD1 matching over 9 bases. V dropped 5 bases and J dropped 4; count of bases not matched to a gene: 8. Germline V lookup: CDR1 LNHDA, CDR2 SQIVND (reference sequence). The CDR3 length is 15 residues. The CDR3 here is CASSVLPGQGTEAFF. CDR3 in DNA: TGTGCCAGTAGTGTTCTCCCGGGACAGGGCACTGAAGCTTTCTTT.